These 14 T cell receptor beta chains were all obtained from the same sample, sequenced in a study of blood T cell repertoires in COVID-19. TCRdb's table, derived via immunoSEQ multiplex PCR, lists solely in-frame clones and lacks some. The sample has 85,000 to 130,000 clones; more than 85% are singletons. Input material: peripheral blood. These receptor sequences come from a man aged 55 to 70 with acute or convalescent COVID-19.

The V gene is TRBV7-8, the J gene TRBJ2-6, with unresolved D. This CDR3 is 16 amino acids long. Deletions cut 1 base from V and 4 bases from J, with 11 bases between. Germline V gives CDR1 SGHVS, CDR2 FQNEAQ. The CDR3 loop is CASSLVRSLGANVLTF. Here the CDR3 DNA reads TGTGCCAGCAGCTTAGTCAGGTCCTTGGGGGCCAACGTCCTGACTTTC.

This clone was counted a single time. V and J are TRBV19 and TRBJ2-3; D ambiguous. The CDR3 has 21 residues. V shed 3 bases and J shed 2 bases, with 30 bases lying between them. The V gene's germline CDR1 is LNHDA and CDR2 SQIVND (reference sequence). CDR3 residues: CASSISGFGLDKVGYTDTQYF. The CDR3 region has the DNA TGTGCCAGTAGTATCTCAGGATTCGGTTTGGATAAAGTGGGTTACACAGATACGCAGTATTTT.

This clone has just a few counts. The chain combines TRBV7-8 with TRBJ2-2; D perhaps matches TRBD1 (5 bases). Germline V gives CDR1 SGHVS, CDR2 FQNEAQ. The CDR3 runs to 14 residues. Trimming took 8 bases from V and 4 from J, leaving 14 bases between them. The CDR3 is CASQSVRGTGELFF. The CDR3 DNA sequence: TGTGCCAGCCAATCAGTAAGGGGCACCGGGGAGCTGTTTTTT.

The chain uses TRBV6-2 or TRBV6-3 and TRBJ1-1, with a weak D call TRBD1 (5 bases). The CDR3 length is 15 residues. The germline V gene has CDR1 MNHEY and CDR2 SVGEGT. The V end was cut by 2 bases, the J end by 3 bases, with 13 bases between. CDR3 sequence reads: CASSYRAARDTEAFF. CDR3 coding DNA: TGTGCCAGCAGTTACAGGGCGGCCAGGGACACTGAAGCTTTCTTT.

V usage is TRBV7-3 and J usage is TRBJ2-5, with 8 bases fitting TRBD2. V dropped 1 base and J dropped 0; count of bases not matched to a gene: 16. CDR1 is SGHTA and CDR2 is FQGTGA in the germline V gene. The CDR3 has 20 residues. The CDR3 here is CASSLSGRTTLGHDQETQYF. CDR3 nucleotide sequence: TGTGCCAGCAGCTTAAGCGGGAGGACAACACTTGGGCACGACCAAGAGACCCAGTACTTC.

The chain links TRBV25-1 to TRBJ1-2, with D perhaps TRBD1 (6 bases). The CDR3 runs 15 residues. Trimming shortened V by 3 bases and J by 8 bases, and 19 bases separated the two germline ends. Germline assignment: CDR1 MGHDK and CDR2 SYGVNS. The CDR3 DNA reads TGTGCCAGCAGTGATGGGAAACAGGGTTTTTTGGGCTACACCTTC. Translating gives CASSDGKQGFLGYTF.

The chain combines TRBV10-1 with TRBJ1-2; TRBD1 agrees at 9 bases. The CDR3 extends over 12 amino acids. Germline-derived CDR1 and CDR2 are WNHNN and SYGVQD (reference sequence). The J segment lost 8 bases and the V segment lost 10 bases, leaving 8 bases of the junction unmatched. The CDR3 is CAKTGGPYGYTF. The CDR3 nucleotides are TGCGCCAAGACAGGGGGACCCTACGGCTACACCTTC.

V usage is TRBV9 and J usage is TRBJ2-1; 10 bases map to TRBD2. This CDR3 region has 15 residues. V dropped 3 bases and J dropped 11; count of bases not matched to a gene: 11. Germline CDR1 is SGDLS and CDR2 is YYNGEE. CDR3 sequence reads: CASSAGPSGGNQQFF. CDR3 in DNA: TGTGCCAGCAGCGCTGGACCTAGCGGGGGAAACCAGCAGTTCTTC.

The gene calls are TRBV27 and TRBJ2-7; 12 nucleotides line up with TRBD2. CDR1 is MNHEY and CDR2 is SMNVEV in the germline V gene (reference sequence). V lost 5 bases and J lost 5; bases outside the gene matches: 4. This CDR3 is 14 amino acids long. Here the CDR3 reads CASSPGLAGHEQYV. In nucleotides, the CDR3 is TGTGCCAGCAGTCCCGGACTAGCGGGACACGAGCAGTACGTC.

The V gene is TRBV6-1, the J gene TRBJ1-1; 9 nucleotides align to TRBD1. The CDR3 has 15 amino acids. Germline CDR1 reads MNHNS; CDR2 reads SASEGT. V gave up 2 bases and J gave up 13 bases; unmatched junction bases: 14. CDR3 amino acids: CASSETPGTGSAGFF. The CDR3 DNA reads as TGTGCCAGCAGTGAAACGCCGGGGACAGGGAGCGCTGGTTTCTTT.

This clone came up once. The chain carries TRBV18 and TRBJ1-6, with 7 bases lining up with TRBD1. This CDR3 region has 15 residues. Germline lookup yields CDR1 KGHSH and CDR2 LQKENI. J lost 7 bases, V lost 1 base, and 4 bases had no gene match. The chain's CDR3 is CASSPRQGGNSPLHF. The CDR3 DNA sequence: TGTGCCAGCTCACCACGACAGGGAGGAAATTCACCCCTCCACTTT.

The chain couples TRBV11-2 to TRBJ2-2; weak D call: TRBD1 (6 bases). CDR3 size: 16 residues. Germline V gives CDR1 SGHAT, CDR2 FQNNGV. V gave up 5 bases and J gave up 0 bases, with 13 bases separating them. The CDR3 protein is CASSANRVSNTGELFF. DNA for the CDR3: TGTGCCAGCAGCGCCAACAGGGTTTCGAACACCGGGGAGCTGTTTTTT. Using reference TRBV11-2 and TRBJ2-2 for the parts outside the CDR3, the full variable domain is EAGVAQSPRYKIIEKRQSVAFWCNPISGHATLYWYQQILGQGPKLLIQFQNNGVVDDSQLPKDRFSAERLKGVDSTLKIQPAKLEDSAVYLCASSANRVSNTGELFFGEGSRLTVL.

The sample holds one count of this clone. The chain combines TRBV21-1 with TRBJ2-2; the table's D gene call, TRBD2, was not cross checked with the DNA. TRBV21-1 is designated a pseudogene. CDR3 length: 18 residues. CDR3 nucleotide sequence: TGTGCCAGCATCCCAAGGAGGGATGGGCCAACGAACACCGGGGAGCTGTTTTTT. This sequence encodes CASIPRRDGPTNTGELFF.

The chain has TRBV2 and TRBJ1-4; 8 bases match TRBD1. This CDR3 is 15 amino acids long. CDR1 and CDR2 from the germline V gene are SNHLY and FYNNEI. Unmatched junction bases numbered 10, after V lost 6 bases and J lost 7 bases. The CDR3 bases are TGTGCCAGCAGACCCCCAGGGGGCGAAACTGAAAAACTGTTTTTT. Translated, it gives CASRPPGGETEKLFF.